This passage covers 22 T cell receptor beta chains from one sample sequenced in a study of cytomegalovirus exposure and HLA in healthy donors. The PCR used 60 Vbeta and 13 Jbeta primers. Data came from immunoSEQ multiplex PCR; TCRdb stores just in-frame clones and leaves some out. The sample consists of tens of thousands of clones, roughly 80% of them appearing once. Material: PBMCs. These receptors were taken from a girl aged 2 to 9 in good health and CMV-seropositive.

This clone was observed a single time. The V gene is TRBV6-5, the J gene TRBJ1-1; 9 positions agree with TRBD1. J lost 6 bases, V lost 5 bases, and 7 bases had no gene match. The CDR3 is 14 amino acids. Germline V gene data show CDR1 as MNHEY and CDR2 as SVGAGI. The CDR3 here is CASSSWTGEAEAFF. CDR3 in DNA: TGTGCCAGCAGTAGCTGGACAGGGGAGGCTGAAGCTTTCTTT.

The genes are TRBV21-1 and TRBJ2-2; TRBD1 is the table's D call and was not checked against the DNA. TRBV21-1 is reported as a pseudogene. The CDR3 runs to 17 residues. The CDR3 sequence: CASSKTLPGQGTGELFF. Written as DNA, the CDR3 is TGTGCCAGCAGCAAAACTCTACCGGGACAGGGAACCGGGGAGCTGTTTTTT.

The chain uses TRBV6-5 and TRBJ2-7; no clear D gene. This CDR3 comprises 14 residues. Trimming took 0 bases from V and 3 from J, leaving 9 bases between them. In germline, CDR1 is MNHEY, CDR2 SVGAGI. The CDR3 region has the DNA TGTGCCAGCAGTTACTCGGCCACAAACTACGAGCAGTACTTC. It encodes CASSYSATNYEQYF.

This clone has just one count. V is TRBV28 and J is TRBJ2-7; TRBD2 matches at 9 bases. The CDR3 consists of 13 residues. Germline V gives CDR1 MDHEN, CDR2 SYDVKM. Trimming at V came to 8 bases and at J to 4 bases, leaving 6 bases not matched to a gene. The CDR3 DNA is TGTGCCAGCTCAAGACTAGCGGAATACGAGCAGTACTTC. This translates into CASSRLAEYEQYF.

The chain carries TRBV6-1 and TRBJ1-2, with no clear D. CDR1 and CDR2 from the germline V gene are MNHNS and SASEGT. This CDR3 contains 15 residues. Trimming took 2 bases from V and 9 from J, leaving 19 bases between them. CDR3 DNA: TGTGCCAGCAGTGAAAATTGGGCCAGTAAAAGGAGCTACACCTTC. Translating gives CASSENWASKRSYTF.

V is TRBV19 and J is TRBJ1-5; perhaps TRBD1 as D (5 bases). This CDR3 spans 16 amino acids. Germline CDR1 is LNHDA and CDR2 is SQIVND (reference sequence). The germline V and J ends were trimmed by 1 base and 2 bases, with 12 bases remaining between them. CDR3 in DNA: TGTGCCAGTAGTATAGTTGGGCAGGGCGGCAATCAGCCCCAGCATTTT. It yields the protein CASSIVGQGGNQPQHF.

The CDR3: CASSFNGDNSNQPQHF. In nucleotides, the CDR3 is TGTGCCAGCAGTTTCAATGGGGACAATAGCAATCAGCCCCAGCATTTT. The V and J genes are TRBV27 and TRBJ1-5; D possibly corresponds to TRBD1 (6 bases). Trimming cost V 3 bases and J 0 bases, with 12 bases left between them. This CDR3 contains 16 residues. From germline, CDR1 is MNHEY and CDR2 SMNVEV (reference sequence).

The rearrangement links TRBV18 to TRBJ1-1; the match to TRBD1 covers 7 bases. The CDR3 consists of 15 residues. The ends lost 6 bases at V and 2 bases at J; junction bases unmatched: 9. Germline-derived CDR1 and CDR2 are KGHSH and LQKENI. The CDR3 reads CASSRDRDFNTEAFF. The CDR3 DNA reads TGTGCCAGCTCCCGGGACAGAGACTTTAACACTGAAGCTTTCTTT.

This clone was counted only a few times. The V call is TRBV10-3, the J call TRBJ1-1; TRBD1 is a possible D gene (6 bases). This CDR3 is built from 14 residues. With 2 bases removed from V and 5 bases from J, the gap between germline ends came to 12 bases. The germline V gene encodes CDR1 ENHRY and CDR2 SYGVKD. The DNA of the CDR3 is TGTGCCATCAGTGAGGCACAGGGTAGGACTGAAGCTTTCTTT. Protein product: CAISEAQGRTEAFF.

V usage is TRBV28 and J usage is TRBJ2-1; a weak D match, TRBD1 (6 bases). CDR3 size: 16 residues. Per the germline V gene, CDR1 is MDHEN and CDR2 is SYDVKM. V lost 2 bases and J lost 9, with 20 bases in between. The CDR3 loop is CASSLIGQGRAIEQFF. DNA for the CDR3: TGTGCCAGCAGTTTAATAGGCCAGGGGCGGGCCATTGAGCAGTTCTTC.

The rearrangement uses TRBV30 and TRBJ1-1; 7 bases fit TRBD1. This CDR3 is 15 amino acids long. V lost 0 bases to trimming and J lost 7 bases; unmatched junction nucleotides: 11. Germline lookup yields CDR1 GTSNPN and CDR2 SVGIG (reference sequence). The CDR3 protein is CAWSVFGQGENEAFF. The CDR3 DNA is TGTGCCTGGAGTGTATTCGGGCAGGGGGAGAATGAAGCTTTCTTT.

V gene TRBV6-6 combines with J gene TRBJ1-4, with D possibly TRBD1 on 6 matching bases. The V and J ends lost 4 bases and 10 bases respectively, with 7 bases between them. The CDR3 consists of 11 residues. The V gene's germline CDR1 is MNHNY and CDR2 SVGAGI (reference sequence). CDR3 sequence reads: CASSLQGKLFF. CDR3 DNA: TGTGCCAGCAGTTTACAGGGAAAACTGTTTTTT.

Here the CDR3 reads CASSPAPGTGETGELFF. DNA for the CDR3: TGTGCCAGCAGCCCCGCTCCCGGGACAGGGGAGACCGGGGAGCTGTTTTTT. V gene TRBV5-4 combines with J gene TRBJ2-2; 10 bases fit TRBD1. Unmatched junction bases numbered 11, after V lost 4 bases and J lost 5 bases. CDR3 length equals 17 residues. Germline CDR1 is SGHNT and CDR2 is YYREEE (reference sequence). The full variable domain, in which reference TRBV5-4 and TRBJ2-2 provide the parts outside the CDR3, is ETGVTQSPTHLIKTRGQQVTLRCSSQSGHNTVSWYQQALGQGPQFIFQYYREEENGRGNFPPRFSGLQFPNYSSELNVNALELDDSALYLCASSPAPGTGETGELFFGEGSRLTVL.

The chain carries TRBV2 and TRBJ2-1; the D gene is possibly TRBD2 (6 bases). CDR1 is SNHLY, CDR2 FYNNEI, per germline. The CDR3 consists of 16 residues. V lost 8 bases and J 0 bases, leaving 17 bases between the germline ends. The CDR3 DNA follows: TGTGCCAGCGGACCCCAGGGACTCTCCTCCTACAATGAGCAGTTCTTC. It codes for CASGPQGLSSYNEQFF.

The chain carries TRBV28 and TRBJ2-7, with a tentative D call TRBD2 (6 bases). CDR1 is MDHEN, CDR2 SYDVKM, per germline. The CDR3 covers 15 residues. Trimming pared 3 bases from V and 1 base from J, leaving 13 bases between. The CDR3 region has the DNA TGTGCCAGCAGTTTCACTGGGGGGAGGTCCTACGAGCAGTACTTC. Protein sequence: CASSFTGGRSYEQYF.

This clone turned up a few times. The rearrangement uses TRBV5-1 and TRBJ2-7; TRBD2 matches 12 bases. CDR3 length equals 15 residues. Germline V gene sequence: CDR1 SGHRS, CDR2 YFSETQ. Losses at the gene ends were 4 bases for V and 4 bases for J; bases not matched to a gene: 6. The CDR3 DNA is TGCGCCAGCAGCCCGTGGACTAGCGGGAAGTACGAGCAGTACTTC. The encoded protein is CASSPWTSGKYEQYF.

This sequence joins TRBV28 and TRBJ2-1; no firm D call. The germline CDR1 and CDR2 sequences are MDHEN and SYDVKM. V was clipped by 2 bases and J by 8 bases, with 10 bases between them. The CDR3 runs 13 residues. CDR3 nucleotide sequence: TGTGCCAGCAGTTTAAAGTTAGCTCATGAGCAGTTCTTC. This translates into CASSLKLAHEQFF.

This clone was counted only a few times. The chain uses TRBV6-5 and TRBJ1-5; D is perhaps TRBD1 (5 bases). Germline V lookup: CDR1 MNHEY, CDR2 SVGAGI. This CDR3 is built from 13 residues. V lost 4 bases to trimming and J lost 2 bases, with 6 bases between them. CDR3 residues: CASSWGGNQPQHF. CDR3 bases: TGTGCCAGCAGTTGGGGGGGCAATCAGCCCCAGCATTTT.

The J gene is TRBJ1-1, the V gene TRBV12-5; D is possibly TRBD1 (6 bases). V was trimmed by 1 base and J by 0 bases, leaving 9 bases between them. The CDR3 has 15 amino acids. Germline CDR1 is LGHNT and CDR2 is FRNRAP. CDR3 bases: TGTGCTAGTGGTTTGGGGGGACACTTGAACACTGAAGCTTTCTTT. Translated: CASGLGGHLNTEAFF.

This clone was detected only a few times. Other DNA sequences of this sample code for an identical CDR3. The chain has TRBV29-1 and TRBJ1-5; D remains unclear. Between the trimmed V and J ends, which lost 4 bases and 5 bases, there was a span of 9 bases. The CDR3 is 12 amino acids. Germline assignment: CDR1 SQVTM and CDR2 ANQGSEA. The CDR3 spells CSVVSGDQPQHF. CDR3 nucleotide sequence: TGCAGCGTTGTCTCGGGAGATCAGCCCCAGCATTTT.

The CDR3 region has the DNA TGTGCCAGCAGTTTGATAACAGGGGGCCAAGAGACCCAGTACTTC. It encodes CASSLITGGQETQYF. The genes are TRBV28 and TRBJ2-5; 8 bases are shared with TRBD1. CDR3 length: 15 residues. Germline V gives CDR1 MDHEN, CDR2 SYDVKM. J lost 1 base, V lost 3 bases, and 4 bases had no gene match.

The J gene is TRBJ1-2, the V gene TRBV5-4, with a tentative D call TRBD1 (6 bases). V lost 0 bases to trimming and J lost 2 bases, with 11 bases between them. Germline V gene data show CDR1 as SGHNT and CDR2 as YYREEE (reference sequence). The CDR3 is 15 residues long. CDR3: CASSLAGTNNYGYTF. The CDR3 DNA is TGTGCCAGCAGCTTGGCCGGGACAAACAACTATGGCTACACCTTC.